These 9 T cell receptor beta chains originate from one sample sequenced in a study of OX40 agonist ivuxolimab in advanced cancers. TCRdb's table, derived via immunoSEQ multiplex PCR, lists solely in-frame clones and lacks some. The sample carries around 39,000 clones, 70% to 85% recorded once. The sample here was CD4+ or CD8+ T cells sorted from blood, taken in a trial of the OX40 agonist ivuxolimab. The receptors were sampled from an adult with an advanced solid tumor such as melanoma, head and neck, liver or kidney cancer.

In this sample, this clone turned up a few times. The chain couples TRBV10-3 to TRBJ1-6; 9 bases agree with TRBD1. Trimming at V came to 3 bases and at J to 10 bases, leaving 7 bases not matched to a gene. The CDR3 length is 15 residues. Per the germline V gene, CDR1 is ENHRY and CDR2 is SYGVKD. CDR3 in amino acids: CAISEVGQGQSPLHF. In DNA, the CDR3 is TGTGCCATCAGTGAAGTCGGACAGGGGCAATCACCCCTCCACTTT.

The chain links TRBV2 to TRBJ2-2, with 12 positions matching TRBD2. Germline assignment: CDR1 SNHLY and CDR2 FYNNEI. The length of the CDR3 is 18 residues. V was pared by 1 base and J by 6 bases, with 9 bases of the junction left unmatched. As DNA, the CDR3 is TGTGCCAGCAGTGAAGAAGCCCCCCTAGCGGGGGGGTCCGGGGAGCTGTTTTTT. Translated, it gives CASSEEAPLAGGSGELFF.

V is TRBV5-6 and J is TRBJ1-1; D possibly corresponds to TRBD1 (6 bases). The CDR3 spans 16 residues. Looked up from germline, CDR1 is SGHDT and CDR2 is YYEEEE. The V gene lost 5 bases and the J gene lost 3 bases, with 20 bases spanning the gap. The CDR3 region is CASSHRARGGDTEAFF. CDR3 coding DNA: TGTGCCAGCAGTCATCGCGCCAGGGGAGGGGACACTGAAGCTTTCTTT. The full variable domain, its missing parts supplied by reference TRBV5-6 and TRBJ1-1, is DAGVTQSPTHLIKTRGQQVTLRCSPKSGHDTVSWYQQALGQGPQFIFQYYEEEERQRGNFPDRFSGHQFPNYSSELNVNALLLGDSALYLCASSHRARGGDTEAFFGQGTRLTVV.

This clone was seen a few times. The CDR3 nucleotides read TGTGCCAGCAGCTTCCCAGGGACGGGACAGCGCCTTGGTGAGCAGTACTTC. It codes for CASSFPGTGQRLGEQYF. V gene TRBV11-2 combines with J gene TRBJ2-7; 7 bases line up with TRBD1. Per germline, CDR1 SGHAT and CDR2 FQNNGV. The length of the CDR3 is 17 residues. With 3 bases clipped from V and 7 bases from J, the junction kept 18 bases outside the gene matches. The entire variable domain, with the rest obtained from reference TRBV11-2 and TRBJ2-7, is as follows: EAGVAQSPRYKIIEKRQSVAFWCNPISGHATLYWYQQILGQGPKLLIQFQNNGVVDDSQLPKDRFSAERLKGVDSTLKIQPAKLEDSAVYLCASSFPGTGQRLGEQYFGPGTRLTVT.

This chain links TRBV30 with TRBJ1-5; 7 bases align to TRBD1. This CDR3 is 15 amino acids long. V lost 3 bases to trimming and J lost 2 bases; unmatched junction nucleotides: 7. CDR1 GTSNPN and CDR2 SVGIG come from the germline V gene (reference sequence). CDR3 loop: CAWSPQGFGNQPQHF. The CDR3 DNA reads as TGTGCCTGGAGCCCACAGGGGTTTGGCAATCAGCCCCAGCATTTT.

This chain joins TRBV27 and TRBJ2-3; D may be TRBD2 (7 bases). The length of the CDR3 is 15 residues. CDR1 is MNHEY and CDR2 is SMNVEV in the germline V gene (reference sequence). With 1 base removed from V and 2 bases from J, the gap between germline ends came to 10 bases. The CDR3 protein is CASSLWGGLTDTQYF. As DNA, the CDR3 is TGTGCCAGCAGTTTATGGGGGGGCCTCACAGATACGCAGTATTTT.

The chain uses TRBV18 and TRBJ1-1; unclear D gene. Trimming removed 3 bases at V and 7 bases at J, with 18 bases between. CDR1 is KGHSH, CDR2 LQKENI, per germline. This CDR3 comprises 15 residues. The CDR3: CASSPAWMGFDEAFF. As DNA, the CDR3 is TGTGCCAGCTCACCTGCCTGGATGGGGTTCGATGAAGCTTTCTTT.

This chain uses TRBV5-4 with TRBJ2-5, with a tentative D call TRBD1 (5 bases). CDR3 length equals 13 residues. V was clipped by 6 bases and J by 2 bases, with 11 bases between them. The germline CDR1 and CDR2 sequences are SGHNT and YYREEE (reference sequence). In nucleotides, the CDR3 is TGTGCCAGCAAGGGGCAGCTACAAGAGACCCAGTACTTC. This encodes CASKGQLQETQYF.

CDR3 nucleotides: TGTGCCAGCTCACCATCCCGAAGTTCCTACGAGCAGTACTTC. Protein: CASSPSRSSYEQYF. V is TRBV18 and J is TRBJ2-7; D call uncertain. This CDR3 spans 14 amino acids. Germline CDR1 and CDR2: KGHSH and LQKENI. Trimming stripped 2 bases from V and 1 base from J, with 9 bases between.